One sample yielded the 29 T cell receptor beta chains listed below, sequenced in a study of blood T cells in healthy people across ages. Through a sample-barcoded 5' primer and a J-beta primer mix, a second PCR was run for roughly 7 to 11 cycles. TCRdb reanalysed the 5' RACE reads using MiXCR and keeps one entry per CDR3 protein. The sample carries roughly 1,300,000 distinct CDR3 sequences, approximately 59% recorded once. The specimen was blood. The receptors were sampled from a man aged 18 to 30 in good health.

Regarding this clonotype: At one boundary the junction diverges from the germline segment, which might be a read error. V and J are TRBV3-1 and TRBJ1-6; no clear D. The CDR3 is made up of 14 amino acids. CDR1 and CDR2 from the germline V gene are LGHDT and YNNKEL (reference sequence). The CDR3 coding sequence is TGTGCCAGCAGCGAAGAAGGATTCAGTGTATCCCTCCACTTT. Protein: CASSEEGFSVSLHF.

The sample holds a few counts of this clonotype. The chain recombines TRBV4-3 with TRBJ1-6; D is possibly TRBD1 (6 bases). V was trimmed by 3 bases and J by 7 bases, leaving 13 bases between them. The CDR3 extends over 15 amino acids. The V gene's germline CDR1 is LGHNA and CDR2 YSLEER. The CDR3 sequence is CASSQDTGPNSPLHF. CDR3 coding DNA: TGCGCCAGCAGCCAGGATACAGGGCCCAATTCACCCCTCCACTTT.

This chain links TRBV7-9 with TRBJ1-4, with 7 bases aligning to TRBD1. CDR1 and CDR2 from the germline V gene are SEHNR and FQNEAQ (reference sequence). The V and J ends lost 5 bases and 2 bases, in that order; junction bases with no gene match: 8. The CDR3 contains 16 residues. The chain's CDR3 is CASSTGAIVTNEKLFF. The CDR3 DNA sequence: TGTGCCAGCAGCACAGGGGCGATAGTTACTAATGAAAAACTGTTTTTT. Full variable domain (remainder filled in from reference TRBV7-9 and TRBJ1-4): DTGVSQNPRHKITKRGQNVTFRCDPISEHNRLYWYRQTLGQGPEFLTYFQNEAQLEKSRLLSDRFSAERPKGSFSTLEIQRTEQGDSAMYLCASSTGAIVTNEKLFFGSGTQLSVL.

In its sample, this clonotype was seen once. V usage is TRBV7-9 and J usage is TRBJ2-1; 8 bases agree with TRBD2. V gave up 1 base and J gave up 4 bases; unmatched junction bases: 6. The CDR3 runs 16 residues. Germline CDR1 SEHNR, CDR2 FQNEAQ (reference sequence). The CDR3 DNA reads as TGTGCCAGCAGCTTAGAGTGGGCTAGCGGGTACAATGAGCAGTTCTTC. This gives the protein CASSLEWASGYNEQFF.

This CDR3 is CASRLALFGDTSYEQYF. The DNA for the CDR3 is TGCGCCAGCCGACTTGCGTTGTTCGGGGACACCTCCTACGAGCAGTACTTC. J is TRBJ2-7 and V is TRBV5-1, with D perhaps matching TRBD1 (6 bases). This CDR3 is 17 amino acids long. The germline V and J ends were trimmed by 7 bases and 0 bases, with 23 bases remaining between them. CDR1 and CDR2 from the germline V gene are SGHRS and YFSETQ.

CDR3 sequence reads: CASSILVDRVFDNEQFF. In DNA form, the CDR3 reads TGTGCCAGTAGTATCCTCGTGGACAGGGTATTTGACAATGAGCAGTTCTTC. The J gene is TRBJ2-1, the V gene TRBV19; 8 bases map to TRBD1. V lost 3 bases and J lost 5; bases outside the gene matches: 12. Germline V gene lookup returns CDR1 LNHDA and CDR2 SQIVND (reference sequence). The length of the CDR3 is 17 residues. The full variable domain, with the rest looked up from reference TRBV19 and TRBJ2-1, is DGGITQSPKYLFRKEGQNVTLSCEQNLNHDAMYWYRQDPGQGLRLIYYSQIVNDFQKGDIAEGYSVSREKKESFPLTVTSAQKNPTAFYLCASSILVDRVFDNEQFFGPGTRLTVL.

This clonotype was seen only a few times. This chain links TRBV27 with TRBJ1-1, with D perhaps TRBD1 (6 bases). Germline CDR1 is MNHEY and CDR2 is SMNVEV (reference sequence). The CDR3 is made up of 15 amino acids. V gave up 10 bases and J gave up 5 bases, with 23 bases separating them. CDR3 bases: TGTGCCACCATACACCCCGGGGGGGCGAGGACTGAAGCTTTCTTT. This codes for CATIHPGGARTEAFF.

The chain joins TRBV3-1 to TRBJ1-6, with TRBD1 matching over 7 bases. This CDR3 is 14 amino acids long. Unmatched junction bases numbered 4, after V lost 4 bases and J lost 7 bases. In germline, CDR1 is LGHDT, CDR2 YNNKEL (reference sequence). CDR3 loop: CASSPTGWNSPLHF. The CDR3, as DNA: TGTGCCAGCAGCCCGACAGGGTGGAATTCACCCCTCCACTTT.

This rearrangement joins TRBV25-1 to TRBJ1-1; D gene ambiguous. The CDR3 is made up of 12 amino acids. From germline, CDR1 is MGHDK and CDR2 SYGVNS. Trimming stripped 3 bases from V and 3 bases from J, with 5 bases between. Here the CDR3 reads CASSEGYTEAFF. CDR3 sequence (DNA): TGTGCCAGCAGTGAGGGGTACACTGAAGCTTTCTTT. The variable domain in full, completed from reference TRBV25-1 and TRBJ1-1, reads EADIYQTPRYLVIGTGKKITLECSQTMGHDKMYWYQQDPGMELHLIHYSYGVNSTEKGDLSSESTVSRIRTEHFPLTLESARPSHTSQYLCASSEGYTEAFFGQGTRLTVV.

This clonotype showed up many times. The rearrangement links TRBV29-1 to TRBJ2-1; D is uncertain. V shed 5 bases and J shed 0 bases, with 8 bases lying between them. The V gene's germline CDR1 is SQVTM and CDR2 ANQGSEA. This CDR3 is built from 13 residues. The DNA for the CDR3 is TGCAGCGTTCTTCCTAGCTCCTACAATGAGCAGTTCTTC. Translating it yields CSVLPSSYNEQFF.

The J gene is TRBJ2-4, the V gene TRBV14; D ambiguous. The CDR3 has 14 amino acids. Trimming cost V 2 bases and J 0 bases, with 5 bases left between them. Germline CDR1 and CDR2: SGHDN and FVKESK. CDR3: CASSQRLAKNIQYF. CDR3 nucleotide sequence: TGTGCCAGCAGCCAACGGCTAGCCAAAAACATTCAGTACTTC.

The DNA for the CDR3 is TGTGCCAGCAGCCCAACACGGGCTAGCAGACCAGATACGCAGTATTTT. Amino acids: CASSPTRASRPDTQYF. The chain employs TRBV6-5 and TRBJ2-3; tentatively, D is TRBD2 (5 bases). The CDR3 loop spans 16 amino acids. Per the germline V gene, CDR1 is MNHEY and CDR2 is SVGAGI. V shed 6 bases and J shed 4 bases, with 20 bases lying between them.

The chain recombines TRBV6-6 with TRBJ1-2; 8 nucleotides agree with TRBD1. With 4 bases clipped from V and 6 bases from J, the junction kept 4 bases outside the gene matches. CDR3 length: 13 residues. Per germline, CDR1 MNHNY and CDR2 SVGAGI (reference sequence). This CDR3 reads CASSWDRRHGYTF. In DNA, the CDR3 is TGTGCCAGCAGTTGGGACAGGCGGCATGGCTACACCTTC.

This clonotype was observed a handful of times. The J gene is TRBJ2-3, the V gene TRBV2; 7 nucleotides align to TRBD2. The CDR3 runs to 14 residues. The J segment lost 1 base and the V segment lost 8 bases, leaving 6 bases of the junction unmatched. Germline CDR1 SNHLY, CDR2 FYNNEI. CDR3 DNA sequence: TGTGCCAGCTCCGTCCTAGCGGGCACAGATACGCAGTATTTT. Amino acid sequence: CASSVLAGTDTQYF.

This clonotype came up a few times. This chain joins TRBV5-1 and TRBJ2-1, with a weak D call TRBD2 (5 bases). CDR3 length equals 15 residues. V was trimmed by 3 bases and J by 3 bases, leaving 13 bases between them. The germline gives CDR1 SGHRS, CDR2 YFSETQ. CDR3 nucleotide sequence: TGCGCCAGCAGCTACTCAGAAACTAGCTACAATGAGCAGTTCTTC. It specifies CASSYSETSYNEQFF.

The rearrangement joins TRBV6-5 to TRBJ2-1; 8 positions match TRBD2. J was trimmed by 4 bases and V by 7 bases; bases with no gene match: 12. The CDR3 spans 16 residues. Germline CDR1 is MNHEY and CDR2 is SVGAGI. CDR3 sequence (DNA): TGTGCCAGCACCACTTTAGCGGGAAGTGTATACAATGAGCAGTTCTTC. Translating gives CASTTLAGSVYNEQFF.

The J gene is TRBJ1-1, the V gene TRBV5-1; D is unclear. The V end was cut by 1 base, the J end by 2 bases, with 15 bases between. Germline CDR1 SGHRS, CDR2 YFSETQ. The CDR3 totals 16 residues. CDR3 amino acids: CASSLYLGGGNTEAFF. The CDR3 DNA reads as TGCGCCAGCAGCTTGTATTTGGGAGGTGGAAACACTGAAGCTTTCTTT.

The rearrangement joins TRBV2 to TRBJ2-5; 10 nucleotides agree with TRBD1. The CDR3 length is 15 residues. Germline CDR1 is SNHLY and CDR2 is FYNNEI. The V segment lost 4 bases and the J segment 5 bases; nucleotides outside the gene matches: 7. The CDR3 region has the DNA TGTGCCAGCAGTGGGACGGACAGGGGGATGGAGACCCAGTACTTC. It codes for CASSGTDRGMETQYF.

The chain carries TRBV2 and TRBJ2-3, with 7 bases identical to TRBD2. V lost 7 bases and J lost 3; bases outside the gene matches: 16. The CDR3 sequence is 17 residues long. Germline loops: CDR1 SNHLY, CDR2 FYNNEI. DNA for the CDR3: TGTGCCAGCAAACTCAGTTGGGAGGGCCAACGGACAGATACGCAGTATTTT. This codes for CASKLSWEGQRTDTQYF.

This clonotype was counted between two and nine times. The rearrangement joins TRBV6-1 to TRBJ1-1, with 7 bases matching TRBD1. The CDR3 has 14 residues. CDR1 and CDR2 from the germline V gene are MNHNS and SASEGT. After removal of 3 bases from V and 1 base from J, the junction contained 2 bases not matched to a gene. CDR3 sequence: CASSDAGGNTEAFF. CDR3 sequence (DNA): TGTGCCAGCAGTGATGCAGGGGGGAACACTGAAGCTTTCTTT.

To note about this clonotype: The DNA is omitted, as the CDR3 cannot be located on it reliably, and the CDR3 follows TCRdb's listing. CDR3 residues: CASSFGSGTSGEFSTDTQYF. The chain employs TRBV12-3 or TRBV12-4 and TRBJ2-3; no check of the table's D call, TRBD2, against the DNA was made. The CDR3 length equals 20 residues, ends included.

This sequence joins TRBV3-1 and TRBJ1-1; D not resolved. The V and J ends lost 1 base and 2 bases respectively, with 14 bases between them. This CDR3 spans 16 amino acids. Germline CDR1 LGHDT, CDR2 YNNKEL (reference sequence). CDR3 region: CASSQGSLRGNTEAFF. In DNA, the CDR3 is TGTGCCAGCAGCCAAGGGTCCCTGAGAGGCAACACTGAAGCTTTCTTT. The full variable domain, with the rest looked up from reference TRBV3-1 and TRBJ1-1, is DTAVSQTPKYLVTQMGNDKSIKCEQNLGHDTMYWYKQDSKKFLKIMFSYNNKELIINETVPNRFSPKSPDKAHLNLHINSLELGDSAVYFCASSQGSLRGNTEAFFGQGTRLTVV.

A single count supports this clonotype. V usage is TRBV29-1 and J usage is TRBJ1-1; D uncertain. V lost 4 bases, J lost 5 bases, and 14 bases lay in between. The CDR3 runs to 13 residues. In germline, CDR1 is SQVTM, CDR2 ANQGSEA. In nucleotides, the CDR3 is TGCAGCGTTGGGGTCTTGGGAGGGACTGAAGCTTTCTTT. As protein: CSVGVLGGTEAFF.

This chain joins TRBV3-1 and TRBJ2-7; D could derive from TRBD1 or TRBD2 (5 bases each). Deletions cut 3 bases from V and 4 bases from J, with 13 bases between. Germline assignment: CDR1 LGHDT and CDR2 YNNKEL (reference sequence). This CDR3 comprises 14 residues. The DNA of the CDR3 is TGTGCCAGCAGCCACACCTGGGACGGGTACGAGCAGTACTTC. Translation: CASSHTWDGYEQYF.

The chain combines TRBV7-2 with TRBJ2-1; D is unresolved. Per germline, CDR1 SGHTA and CDR2 FQGNSA. The CDR3 has 19 residues. V was pared by 4 bases and J by 5 bases, with 27 bases between. CDR3 DNA sequence: TGTGCCAGCAGCTCCATACCCCTCTGGGCCCCTCCTCCCCACAATGAGCAGTTCTTC. Its translation is CASSSIPLWAPPPHNEQFF.

This CDR3 reads CASRRTGPGHEQYF. The CDR3, as DNA: TGTGCCAGCAGACGTACCGGGCCGGGCCACGAGCAGTACTTC. The V gene is TRBV12-3 or TRBV12-4, the J gene TRBJ2-7; D unclear. V lost 6 bases and J 5 bases, leaving 17 bases between the germline ends. The CDR3 loop spans 14 amino acids.

The rearrangement uses TRBV20-1 and TRBJ2-7, with a weak D call TRBD1 (5 bases). Germline V gene lookup returns CDR1 DFQATT and CDR2 SNEGSKA (reference sequence). The CDR3 has 15 residues. Trimming left V 4 bases short and J 0 bases short, with 16 bases between. This CDR3 is CSATVGQAFSYEQYF. The CDR3 DNA reads TGCAGTGCTACAGTCGGACAAGCTTTCTCCTACGAGCAGTACTTC.

The V and J genes are TRBV7-9 and TRBJ1-1, with D tentatively TRBD1 (5 bases). V was trimmed by 4 bases and J by 1 base, leaving 13 bases between them. This CDR3 is built from 15 residues. Per germline, CDR1 SEHNR and CDR2 FQNEAQ (reference sequence). The CDR3 reads CASSSTPTGNTEAFF. DNA for the CDR3: TGTGCCAGCAGCTCGACCCCTACAGGGAACACTGAAGCTTTCTTT.

The chain joins TRBV27 to TRBJ2-4, with D unclear. The J call is doubtful: the DNA matches TRBJ2-7 better. This CDR3 contains 13 residues. Looked up from germline, CDR1 is MNHEY and CDR2 is SMNVEV (reference sequence). CDR3 in amino acids: CASSLRSFGEQYF. For the CDR3, the DNA is TGTGCCAGCTCCCTGAGGAGCTTTGGCGAGCAGTACTTC.